This T cell receptor (beta chain) was obtained from a study of CD8 T cells in ankylosing spondylitis. Study findings and constraints: Some motif variants were previously reported in reactive arthritis synovial fluid and blood. The disease-linked clones had a CD8+ phenotype and low blood frequencies. From matched ankylosing spondylitis synovial fluid, disease-linked clones were reportedly recovered at significantly enriched levels. Ankylosing spondylitis blood seemed to carry a telltale TCR beta motif made of fewer than 10 highly homologous variants.

This clonotype was observed at least ten times. Its matching antigen is unknown. The CDR3 spans 17 residues. Germline V gene lookup returns CDR1 SGHVS and CDR2 FQNEAQ. V shed 5 bases, J shed 0 bases, and the junction held 12 bases outside the gene matches. TCRdb analysed the 5' RACE reads with MiXCR anew, one entry per CDR3 protein. The sample contains 130,000 or so distinct CDR3 sequences, about an eighth of which appear only once. The TCR was taken from a female donor with ankylosing spondylitis or in good health (not recorded which). Material: blood, either unsorted or a sorted T cell fraction (not recorded which). This chain links TRBV7-8 with TRBJ1-2; TRBD1 matches 7 bases. CDR3 bases: TGTGCCAGCAGCCCCCGACAGGGCTTCTCAGCTAACTATGGCTACACCTTC. Translated: CASSPRQGFSANYGYTF.